Given below is one TCR beta chain in context. Its matching antigen is unknown. A multiplex PCR was run with 60 Vbeta primers and 13 Jbeta primers. TCRdb's table, derived via immunoSEQ multiplex PCR, lists solely in-frame clones and lacks some. The sample records over 100,000 clones, 66% being singletons. The data originate from a study of cytomegalovirus exposure and HLA in healthy donors. Points from the study as a whole: According to reports, the classifier identified cytomegalovirus status with high specificity and sensitivity. Several of the most significant clusters were apparently associated with common viral pathogens in a later analysis.

Trimming removed 1 base from V and 5 bases from J; junction bases left unmatched: 10. CDR3 length equals 15 residues. Germline-derived CDR1 and CDR2 are GTSNPN and SVGIG (reference sequence). Sequenced sample: PBMCs. The clonotype originates from a man between 18 and 29 years old in good health and CMV-seronegative. The chain joins TRBV30 to TRBJ2-7, with 8 positions matching TRBD2. The CDR3 is CAWSARLAGGNEQYF. CDR3 nucleotides: TGTGCCTGGAGTGCCAGACTGGCGGGGGGTAACGAGCAGTACTTC. Full variable domain (outside the CDR3, taken from reference TRBV30 and TRBJ2-7): SQTIHQWPATLVQPVGSPLSLECTVEGTSNPNLYWYRQAAGRGLQLLFYSVGIGQISSEVPQNLSASRPQDRQFILSSKKLLLSDSGFYLCAWSARLAGGNEQYFGPGTRLTVT.